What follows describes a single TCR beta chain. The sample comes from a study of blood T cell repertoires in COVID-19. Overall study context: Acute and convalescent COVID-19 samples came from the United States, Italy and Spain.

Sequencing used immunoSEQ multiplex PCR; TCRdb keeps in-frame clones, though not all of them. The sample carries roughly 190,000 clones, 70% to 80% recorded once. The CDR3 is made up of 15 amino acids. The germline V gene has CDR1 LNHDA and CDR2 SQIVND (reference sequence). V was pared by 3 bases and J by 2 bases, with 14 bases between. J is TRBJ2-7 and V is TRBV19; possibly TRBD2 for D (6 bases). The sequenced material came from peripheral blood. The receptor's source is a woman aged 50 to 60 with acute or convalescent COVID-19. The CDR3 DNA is TGTGCCAGTAGTATCCAAGCGGGTACCACCTACGAGCAGTACTTC. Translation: CASSIQAGTTYEQYF.